This T cell receptor beta chain was retrieved from a study of T cell repertoires in cytomegalovirus infection. Looking at the study overall: CMV infection together with matching HLA type was indicated by public TCR beta signatures. Study results and caveats: Ex vivo responses were dominated by HLA-C-restricted CMV-specific TCR beta clonotypes. The cumulative frequency of public TCR beta families distinguished individuals who carried CMV together with the relevant HLA.

TCRdb recomputed calls from the reads with MiXCR, one row per CDR3 protein. The sample has roughly 200,000 distinct CDR3 sequences; around two fifths are singletons. Germline loops: CDR1 LNHDA, CDR2 SQIVND (reference sequence). The CDR3 covers 15 residues. V was cut by 3 bases and J by 1 base, with 10 bases left in between. Concerning this clonotype itself: Its antigen remains unidentified.

J is TRBJ1-5 and V is TRBV19; D is uncertain. This material consisted of CD8+ T cells from cultured PBMCs, taken from culture after CMV antigen stimulation. The clonotype was recovered from a human donor in good health (CMV status not recorded). Some clones in this sample may be carry-over from other donors' samples. The CDR3 here is CASSIRPGSNQPQHF. CDR3 DNA: TGTGCCAGTAGTATTCGGCCCGGCAGCAATCAGCCCCAGCATTTT.